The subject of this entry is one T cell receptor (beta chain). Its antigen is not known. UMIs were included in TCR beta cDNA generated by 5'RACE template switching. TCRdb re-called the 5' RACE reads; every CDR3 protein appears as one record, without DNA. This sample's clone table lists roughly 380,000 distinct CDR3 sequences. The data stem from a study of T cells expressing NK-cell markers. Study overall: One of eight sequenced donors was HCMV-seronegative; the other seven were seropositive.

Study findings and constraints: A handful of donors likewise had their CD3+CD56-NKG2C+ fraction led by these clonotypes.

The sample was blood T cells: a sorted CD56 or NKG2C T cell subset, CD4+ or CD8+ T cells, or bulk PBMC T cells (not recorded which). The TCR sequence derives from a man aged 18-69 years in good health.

The CDR3 is CASSPNRKDYGYTF. This chain connects TRBV18 to TRBJ1-2. CDR1 and CDR2 from the germline V gene are KGHSH and LQKENI. This CDR3 contains 14 residues.